This T cell receptor (beta chain) was identified during a study of T-cell reconstitution after alpha-beta-depleted transplantation in children. Findings and limits, study-wide: Several hundred rapidly expanded clones from non-depleted graft cells reportedly supplied alpha-beta T cells about two months post-transplant.

As it was prepared, the TCRbeta library received unique molecular identifiers. TCRdb called the PCR reads again in MiXCR, with one record for every CDR3 protein. The sample gives 500,000 to 750,000 distinct CDR3 sequences, over 20% of which show up once; about a third is in the top ten. Germline V gene lookup returns CDR1 SQVTM and CDR2 ANQGSEA. The V gene lost 5 bases and the J gene lost 5 bases, with 15 bases spanning the gap. CDR3 length: 13 residues. Worth noting for this clonotype: The target antigen is unknown.

The chain joins TRBV29-1 to TRBJ2-5, with D possibly matching TRBD2 (6 bases). This TCR was recovered from a boy under three years old with Wiskott-Aldrich syndrome, due to receive a stem cell transplant. The sequencing here drew on PBMCs, taken before TCRalphabeta/CD19-depleted stem cell transplant. The CDR3 here is CSVFPRGRETQYF. In DNA, the CDR3 is TGCAGCGTTTTTCCGCGGGGCCGGGAGACCCAGTACTTC. Full variable domain (missing parts from reference TRBV29-1 and TRBJ2-5): SAVISQKPSRDICQRGTSLTIQCQVDSQVTMMFWYRQQPGQSLTLIATANQGSEATYESGFVIDKFPISRPNLTFSTLTVSNMSPEDSSIYLCSVFPRGRETQYFGPGTRLLVL.